These T cell receptor beta chains were read from a single sample in a study of blood T cell repertoires in COVID-19. This table comes from immunoSEQ multiplex PCR, and its TCRdb copy is limited to in-frame clones, with some not included. Among 140,000 or so clones listed, 60% to 85% were seen once. Material for sequencing was peripheral blood. These receptors came from a woman in her sixties with acute or convalescent COVID-19. The CDR3 runs from the conserved cysteine through the conserved F or W. D genes are given only for firm matches. Clone size is not always given. Where it is, it says once, few, many or a class for expanded clones.

j_call d_call cdr3_length v_call clone_size cdr3_nt cdr3_aa
TRBJ2-7 TRBD1 14 TRBV9 NA TGTGCCAGCAGCGATACAGGGGGATTAGGCGAGCAGTACTTC CASSDTGGLGEQYF
TRBJ1-3 NA 11 TRBV30 few TGTGCCTCCGACAGTGGAAACACCATATATTTT CASDSGNTIYF
TRBJ1-4 NA 15 TRBV5-1 NA TGCGCCAGCAGCCCCACGTGGCGGCCGAATGAAAAACTGTTTTTT CASSPTWRPNEKLFF
TRBJ1-1 NA 14 TRBV7-9 NA TGTGCCAGCAGCTTCGTCCAGGGGCCGACTGAAGCTTTCTTT CASSFVQGPTEAFF
TRBJ2-2 TRBD1 17 TRBV27 NA TGTGCCAGCAGCCAACTCCGGGACAGGGGTGACACCGGGGAGCTGTTTTTT CASSQLRDRGDTGELFF
TRBJ1-6 NA 15 TRBV18 NA TGTGCCAGCTCACTATCCGGGATCCCAAATTCACCCCTCCACTTT CASSLSGIPNSPLHF
TRBJ2-1 TRBD2 18 TRBV7-7 NA TGTGCTAGCAGCTCCGGACTAGCGGGCTATGGCACCTACAATGAGCAGTTCTTC CASSSGLAGYGTYNEQFF
TRBJ1-5 NA 13 TRBV6-5 NA TGTGCCAGCAATTCGGGGTTGAGGCAGCCCCAGCATTTT CASNSGLRQPQHF
TRBJ1-1 NA 13 TRBV18 NA TGTGCCAGCTCTCACGACGGCCAGGCTGAAGCTTTCTTT CASSHDGQAEAFF
TRBJ2-3 NA 14 TRBV6-4 NA TGTGCCAGCAGTGACTCCGGGGGGCCAGATACGCAGTATTTT CASSDSGGPDTQYF
TRBJ2-1 NA 15 TRBV7-9 NA TGTGCCAGCATGATGGCACTAGCCGGATACAATGAGCAGTTCTTC CASMMALAGYNEQFF
TRBJ2-7 NA 14 TRBV5-1 NA TGCGCCAGCAGCTTACAGGTTTGGACCTACGAGCAGTACTTC CASSLQVWTYEQYF
TRBJ1-5 NA 14 TRBV4-1 once TGCGCCAGCAGCCAAGAAGGAGGCAATCAGCCCCAGCATTTT CASSQEGGNQPQHF
TRBJ2-6 NA 16 TRBV18 NA TGTGCCAGCTCACCACTTGGGACAACTGGGGCCAACGTCCTGACTTTC CASSPLGTTGANVLTF
TRBJ2-1 TRBD2 16 TRBV3-1/TRBV3-2 NA TGTGCCAGCACCCCGGGACTAGCGGGAGGGCCTAGGGAGCAGTTCTTC CASTPGLAGGPREQFF
TRBJ2-1 TRBD2 19 TRBV5-6 few TGTGCCAGCAGCTTGGGCCGGGGGGTGGGCGGCCATTCCTACAATGAGCAGTTCTTC CASSLGRGVGGHSYNEQFF